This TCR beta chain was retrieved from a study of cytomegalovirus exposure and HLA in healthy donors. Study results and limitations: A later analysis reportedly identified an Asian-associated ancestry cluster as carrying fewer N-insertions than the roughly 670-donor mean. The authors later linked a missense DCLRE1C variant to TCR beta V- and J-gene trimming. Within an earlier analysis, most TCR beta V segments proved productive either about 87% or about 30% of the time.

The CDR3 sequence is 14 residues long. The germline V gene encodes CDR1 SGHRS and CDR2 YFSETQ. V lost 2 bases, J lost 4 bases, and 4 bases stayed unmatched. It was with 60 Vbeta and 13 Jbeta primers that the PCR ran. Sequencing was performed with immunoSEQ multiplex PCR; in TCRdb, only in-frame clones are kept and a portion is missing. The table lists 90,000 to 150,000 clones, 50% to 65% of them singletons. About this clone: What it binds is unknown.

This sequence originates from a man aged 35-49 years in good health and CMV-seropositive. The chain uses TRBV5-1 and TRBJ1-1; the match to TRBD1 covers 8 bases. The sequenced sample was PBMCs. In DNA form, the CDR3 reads TGCGCCAGCAGCTTACAGGGGGGAGGCACTGAAGCTTTCTTT. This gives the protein CASSLQGGGTEAFF.